This T cell receptor beta chain is from a study of graft-versus-host responses after intestinal transplantation. Study observations and caveats: Within allografts, high graft-versus-host to host-versus-graft clonal ratios were seen among patients with graft-donor T cell macrochimerism. Among recipient marrow samples, GvH clones were found; some appeared first in ileum or blood.

Assay: immunoSEQ multiplex PCR; the TCRdb copy retains only in-frame clones and omits some. This repertoire shows approximately 14,000 clones, more than 90% found once; its top ten account for 0.65% to 0.9%. CDR3 length: 16 amino acids. The germline CDR1 and CDR2 sequences are SGHNT and YENEEA. V was clipped by 4 bases and J by 0 bases; unmatched bases: 8. Turning to this clone: Its target is unknown.

The genes are TRBV11-3 and TRBJ2-7; 8 bases map to TRBD1. This TCR came from a human patient who received an intestinal transplant, so some T cells may come from the graft donor. The material was PBMCs, obtained 9 days after transplant. The CDR3 here is CASSSEDRVPSYEQYF. The CDR3 DNA sequence: TGTGCCAGCAGCTCCGAGGACAGGGTCCCCTCCTACGAGCAGTACTTC.